The entry below describes one T cell receptor beta chain. No antigen is known for it. This sample is drawn from a study of OX40 agonist ivuxolimab in advanced cancers. Study-wide context: At doses from 0.01 to 10 mg/kg, patients were given intravenous ivuxolimab every 2 weeks.

V shed 10 bases and J 4 bases; nucleotides not matched to a gene: 4. Per germline, CDR1 ENHRY and CDR2 SYGVKD. This CDR3 contains 14 residues. Study-wide results and limits: In general, CD8+ T cells held more expanded clones than CD4+ did, on average. At 0.1 to 3.0 mg/kg, CD4+ and CD8+ blood T cells expanded clonally by week 6. Nonresponders, in some cases, also had low normalized T-cell clonal expansion.

Sequencing was performed with immunoSEQ multiplex PCR; in TCRdb, only in-frame clones are kept and a portion is missing. Altogether about 70,000 clones are present, 88% being singletons, with the ten largest covering about 2.1%. The TCR was taken from an adult with an advanced solid tumor such as melanoma, head and neck, liver or kidney cancer. This chain links TRBV10-3 with TRBJ2-1, with 13 positions matching TRBD2. Sequences were derived from CD4+ or CD8+ T cells sorted from blood, sampled in a trial of the OX40 agonist ivuxolimab. The CDR3 loop is CATRGLAGYNEQFF. In nucleotides, the CDR3 is TGTGCCACGAGGGGACTAGCGGGGTACAATGAGCAGTTCTTC.